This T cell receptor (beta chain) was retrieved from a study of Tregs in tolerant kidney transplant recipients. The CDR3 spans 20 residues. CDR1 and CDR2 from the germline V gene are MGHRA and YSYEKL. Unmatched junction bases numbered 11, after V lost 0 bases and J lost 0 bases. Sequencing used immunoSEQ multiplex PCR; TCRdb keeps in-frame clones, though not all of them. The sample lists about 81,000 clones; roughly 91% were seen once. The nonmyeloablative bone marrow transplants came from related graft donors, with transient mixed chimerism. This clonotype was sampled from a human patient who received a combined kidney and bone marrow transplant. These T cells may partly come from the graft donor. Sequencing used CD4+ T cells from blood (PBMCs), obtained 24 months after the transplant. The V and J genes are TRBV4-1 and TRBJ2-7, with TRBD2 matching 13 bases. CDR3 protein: CASSQDETSGRLKHSYEQYF. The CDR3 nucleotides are TGCGCCAGCAGCCAAGATGAGACTAGCGGGAGGTTGAAACACTCCTACGAGCAGTACTTC.